This T cell receptor beta chain was sequenced in a study of cytomegalovirus exposure and HLA in healthy donors. Trimming at V came to 3 bases and at J to 2 bases, leaving 7 bases not matched to a gene. The CDR3 sequence is 16 residues long. CDR1 MDHEN and CDR2 SYDVKM come from the germline V gene. The study, taken as a whole, reports: Many donors carried some public TCRs, although rarity characterized most TCR sequences.

Those who donated were healthy bone marrow donors. At the time of sampling, donors were nominally healthy, though unrecorded immune exposures were likely. PCR involved 60 Vbeta and 13 Jbeta primers. Assay: immunoSEQ multiplex PCR; the TCRdb copy retains only in-frame clones and omits some. The sample has 170,000 or so clones; roughly four fifths are singletons. Concerning this clone: The antigen is not known.

Sequencing used PBMCs. The sequence was collected from a man aged 45-60 years in good health and CMV-seronegative. This chain links TRBV28 with TRBJ1-5; the match to TRBD1 covers 7 bases. CDR3 loop: CASSLADTGGNQPQHF. CDR3 DNA: TGTGCCAGCAGTTTGGCCGATACAGGGGGCAATCAGCCCCAGCATTTT.